A single sample gave rise to the 20 T cell receptor beta chains below, sequenced in a study of human T cells and chemical hapten exposure (dated by TCRdb to about 2021). What this sample's time point label stands for: patch test 1, 2 weeks after DPC sensitization. In the paper's terms, the treatment or condition label means: therapeutic diphenylcyclopropenone sensitization with weekly scalp DPC. The library came from RACE. For sequencing, a NextSeq 500 was employed. The raw public reads went through TCRdb reprocessing: fastp at Q25, MiXCR clone calling, in-frame beta chains kept. A single entry per CDR3 protein holds the most common genes and DNA from its merged rows. The sample has approximately 400,000 distinct CDR3 sequences on record, more than 4.5% of them singletons. The ten largest make up around 2.3% of the sample. The sample consisted of whole blood, taken in connection with sensitization to the hapten diphenylcyclopropenone (DPC). These receptors all stem from a woman aged 45-65 years with alopecia areata. Some clones in this sample may be carry-over from other donors' samples.

This clonotype was picked up many times. Because it lacks the conserved phenylalanine or tryptophan at the end, this CDR3 is likely a read error. The limits of the CDR3 on the DNA are not certain, so only TCRdb's listed CDR3 is given. V and J are TRBV21-1 and TRBJ2-6; the DNA was not used to check the table's D call, TRBD2. TRBV21-1 is described as a pseudogene. The CDR3 length equals 9 residues, ends included. The CDR3 sequence is CASSRAFSN.

This clonotype was counted many times. J is TRBJ2-6 and V is TRBV20-1; D may be TRBD2 (6 bases). Germline loops: CDR1 DFQATT, CDR2 SNEGSKA (reference sequence). The CDR3 has 13 residues. V dropped 6 bases and J dropped 5 bases, with 11 bases sitting between them. The DNA of the CDR3 is TGCAGTGCCACACGCGGGAGGGCCAACGTCCTGACTTTC. Amino acid sequence: CSATRGRANVLTF.

This clonotype showed up many times. This rearrangement joins TRBV20-1 to TRBJ2-1; weak D call: TRBD1 (6 bases). This CDR3 is built from 19 residues. CDR1 and CDR2 (germline): DFQATT, SNEGSKA (reference sequence). With 6 bases removed from V and 0 bases from J, the gap between germline ends came to 27 bases. The CDR3 is CSAVPHGTPSLSSYNEQFF. CDR3 in DNA: TGCAGTGCGGTCCCTCACGGGACACCTTCCCTGAGCTCCTACAATGAGCAGTTCTTC.

The chain employs TRBV25-1 and TRBJ1-1, with D possibly TRBD1 on 5 matching bases. The CDR3 has 13 amino acids. The germline V gene encodes CDR1 MGHDK and CDR2 SYGVNS. This chain's CDR3 is CASLPWGSTEAFF. CDR3 sequence (DNA): TGTGCGTCCTTACCGTGGGGGAGCACTGAAGCTTTCTTT.

The chain has TRBV20-1 and TRBJ1-2, with 8 bases that match TRBD1. Germline trimming cut 5 bases from V and 3 bases from J; bases unmatched to any gene: 5. The CDR3 consists of 13 residues. The germline V gene has CDR1 DFQATT and CDR2 SNEGSKA (reference sequence). The CDR3 region is CSAVDRVHYGYTF. CDR3 sequence (DNA): TGCAGTGCTGTGGACAGGGTTCACTATGGCTACACCTTC.

Ten or more counts support this clonotype. The rearrangement links TRBV20-1 to TRBJ1-5; 7 positions match TRBD1. The CDR3 contains 18 residues. Germline CDR1 reads DFQATT; CDR2 reads SNEGSKA (reference sequence). The V segment lost 0 bases and the J segment 6 bases; nucleotides outside the gene matches: 17. The CDR3, as DNA: TGCAGTGCTAGAGATGAGGCAGGGGGTCATGGAGAAATTCAGCCCCAGCATTTT. It translates to CSARDEAGGHGEIQPQHF.

V is TRBV7-6 and J is TRBJ2-2, with 9 bases matching TRBD1. Losses at the gene ends were 5 bases for V and 3 bases for J; bases not matched to a gene: 7. CDR1 is SGHVS, CDR2 FNYEAQ, per germline. The CDR3 has 16 amino acids. CDR3 coding DNA: TGTGCCAGCAGCAGCGGGACAGGGAGCTACACCGGGGAGCTGTTTTTT. It encodes CASSSGTGSYTGELFF.

This clonotype was detected only a few times. This chain uses TRBV7-9 with TRBJ1-2; D not certain. The CDR3 sequence is 13 residues long. V shed 4 bases and J shed 8 bases, with 14 bases lying between them. Germline V CDR1 and CDR2: SEHNR, FQNEAQ (reference sequence). The CDR3 region has the DNA TGTGCCAGCAGCTACGCCGACGGCCGAGGCTACACCTTC. It is translated as CASSYADGRGYTF.

The chain employs TRBV6-1 and TRBJ2-3; a weak D match, TRBD1 (6 bases). V was trimmed by 5 bases and J by 2 bases, leaving 14 bases between them. Germline V CDR1 and CDR2: MNHNS, SASEGT. The CDR3 runs to 15 residues. This chain's CDR3 is CASSIGDRHTDTQYF. CDR3 nucleotides: TGTGCCAGCAGTATTGGAGACAGGCACACAGATACGCAGTATTTT.

There are many counts of this clonotype. The chain carries TRBV6-6 and TRBJ1-5, with 8 bases fitting TRBD1. Germline CDR1 is MNHNY and CDR2 is SVGAGI (reference sequence). V shed 10 bases and J 7 bases; nucleotides not matched to a gene: 12. There are 14 residues in the CDR3. This chain's CDR3 is CAITQDRAAQPQHF. The CDR3 region has the DNA TGTGCCATCACCCAGGACAGGGCAGCCCAGCCCCAGCATTTT.

This clonotype was seen only a few times. This chain uses TRBV5-1 with TRBJ2-7, with D perhaps given as TRBD1 or TRBD2 (6 bases each). V was clipped by 4 bases and J by 3 bases, with 11 bases between them. Germline values: CDR1 SGHRS, CDR2 YFSETQ. The CDR3 has 13 residues. The CDR3 DNA reads TGCGCCAGCAGCCTGAGGGGGGACTACGAGCAGTACTTC. Translating it yields CASSLRGDYEQYF.

This clonotype occurred many times. The chain carries TRBV9 and TRBJ1-1; 7 bases are a match to TRBD1. Germline trimming cut 4 bases from V and 2 bases from J; bases unmatched to any gene: 8. Germline V gene sequence: CDR1 SGDLS, CDR2 YYNGEE. The CDR3 is made up of 15 amino acids. DNA of the CDR3: TGTGCCAGCAGCCCAGAGAACAGGGGCAACACTGAAGCTTTCTTT. This translates into CASSPENRGNTEAFF.

This clonotype was recorded many times. The genes are TRBV9 and TRBJ2-1; D gene uncertain. V was cut by 0 bases and J by 0 bases, with 7 bases left in between. The CDR3 is 15 residues long. CDR1 SGDLS and CDR2 YYNGEE come from the germline V gene. This chain's CDR3 is CASSVGASSYNEQFF. The CDR3 region has the DNA TGTGCCAGCAGCGTAGGAGCGAGCTCCTACAATGAGCAGTTCTTC.

This clonotype has at least ten counts. The chain is built from TRBV20-1 and TRBJ2-7; TRBD2 agrees at 9 bases. Losses at the gene ends were 3 bases for V and 2 bases for J; bases not matched to a gene: 11. The CDR3 runs 16 residues. Germline V gene lookup returns CDR1 DFQATT and CDR2 SNEGSKA (reference sequence). CDR3 protein: CSARNLAGPPTYEQYF. CDR3 nucleotides: TGCAGTGCTAGGAATCTAGCGGGACCTCCCACCTACGAGCAGTACTTC.

There are many counts of this clonotype. The chain uses TRBV20-1 and TRBJ2-1, with 9 bases aligning to TRBD2. The CDR3 consists of 16 residues. V lost 1 base and J lost 3; bases outside the gene matches: 7. Germline CDR1 and CDR2: DFQATT and SNEGSKA (reference sequence). CDR3 DNA sequence: TGCAGTGCTAGAGTTAGTAGCGGGGGCGACTACAATGAGCAGTTCTTC. Translating it yields CSARVSSGGDYNEQFF.

This clonotype was seen just once. CDR3 nucleotide sequence: TGCAGTGCTACGGGCCAGTACTATAATTCACCCCTCCACTTT. This translates into CSATGQYYNSPLHF. The chain is built from TRBV20-1 and TRBJ1-6; D uncertain. Per germline, CDR1 DFQATT and CDR2 SNEGSKA (reference sequence). The germline V and J ends were trimmed by 4 bases and 3 bases, with 10 bases remaining between them. There are 14 residues in the CDR3.

This clonotype was observed a handful of times. The chain links TRBV7-8 to TRBJ1-1; no firm D call. CDR1 and CDR2 (germline): SGHVS, FQNEAQ. Trimming took off 0 bases at V and 4 bases at J, with 9 bases between the two ends. The length of the CDR3 is 14 residues. The CDR3: CASSLALVGTEAFF. The CDR3 DNA is TGTGCCAGCAGCTTAGCGTTAGTGGGCACTGAAGCTTTCTTT.

This clonotype has at least ten counts. The chain recombines TRBV5-1 with TRBJ2-3, with 9 bases matching TRBD1. Germline trimming cut 2 bases from V and 6 bases from J; bases unmatched to any gene: 4. Germline lookup yields CDR1 SGHRS and CDR2 YFSETQ. This CDR3 spans 14 amino acids. The CDR3: CASSFWTGVDTQYF. CDR3 nucleotide sequence: TGCGCCAGCAGCTTTTGGACAGGGGTGGATACGCAGTATTTT.

This clonotype was recorded many times. The V and J genes are TRBV6-5 and TRBJ2-3, with 7 bases that match TRBD2. Trimming took 6 bases from V and 4 from J; bases not matched to a gene: 7. The CDR3 is 14 amino acids. Germline assignment: CDR1 MNHEY and CDR2 SVGAGI. CDR3 bases: TGTGCCAGCAGGCGGGAGAGGGGCGCAGATACGCAGTATTTT. Its protein product is CASRRERGADTQYF.

Only a few counts were recorded for this clonotype. J is TRBJ2-7 and V is TRBV29-1; possible D gene TRBD2, 6 bases. With 4 bases removed from V and 3 bases from J, the gap between germline ends came to 13 bases. CDR1 and CDR2 from the germline V gene are SQVTM and ANQGSEA. The CDR3 runs to 13 residues. CDR3 region: CSVGGDPLYEQYF. The CDR3 coding sequence is TGCAGCGTTGGCGGGGATCCCCTCTACGAGCAGTACTTC.